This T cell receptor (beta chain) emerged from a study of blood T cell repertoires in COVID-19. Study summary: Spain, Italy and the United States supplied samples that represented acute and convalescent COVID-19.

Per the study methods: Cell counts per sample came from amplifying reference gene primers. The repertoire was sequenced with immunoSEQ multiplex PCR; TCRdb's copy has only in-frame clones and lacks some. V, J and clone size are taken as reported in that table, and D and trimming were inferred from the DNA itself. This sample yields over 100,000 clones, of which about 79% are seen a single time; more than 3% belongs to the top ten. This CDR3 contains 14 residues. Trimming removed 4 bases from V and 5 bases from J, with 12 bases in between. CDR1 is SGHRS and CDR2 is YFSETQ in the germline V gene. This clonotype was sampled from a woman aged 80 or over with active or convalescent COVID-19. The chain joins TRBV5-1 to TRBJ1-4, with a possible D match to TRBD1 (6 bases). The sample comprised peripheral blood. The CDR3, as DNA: TGCGCCAGCAGCGGGCAGGGGCAAAATGAAAAACTGTTTTTT. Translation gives CASSGQGQNEKLFF.